This entry is about one T cell receptor (beta chain). Its matching antigen is unknown. This record belongs to a study of OX40 agonist ivuxolimab in advanced cancers. Study overall: Every 2 weeks, ivuxolimab was infused into the patients intravenously at between 0.01 and 10 mg/kg. Dose-escalation patients suffered from hepatocellular carcinoma, melanoma, renal cell or head and neck cancer. Study-wide results and limits: There were, on average, more expanded clones in CD8+ T cells than in CD4+.

The data were produced by immunoSEQ multiplex PCR, yet TCRdb's version contains in-frame clones alone and is incomplete. The sample lists some 62,000 clones, approximately 80% occurring once. A history of autoimmune disease or systemic immunosuppression excluded patients. This sample comprised CD4+ or CD8+ T cells sorted from blood, obtained in a trial of the OX40 agonist ivuxolimab. The receptor was derived from an adult with an advanced solid tumor such as melanoma, head and neck, liver or kidney cancer.

CDR3 sequence reads: CAISGWASGSEGLTDTQYF. The CDR3 DNA reads TGTGCCATCAGTGGTTGGGCTAGCGGGAGTGAGGGTCTCACAGATACGCAGTATTTT. This chain links TRBV10-3 with TRBJ2-3, with TRBD2 matching 10 bases. V was pared by 4 bases and J by 2 bases, with 15 bases of the junction left unmatched. The CDR3 is 19 amino acids. Germline assignment: CDR1 ENHRY and CDR2 SYGVKD.